Following are 27 T cell receptor beta chains from one sample sequenced in a study of blood T cell repertoires in COVID-19. Measured with immunoSEQ multiplex PCR; TCRdb has only the in-frame clones, and not every one. The data contain roughly 570,000 clones, roughly nine tenths of them singletons. Sequencing used peripheral blood. These receptors all come from a woman aged 45-65 years with COVID-19, enrolled during active disease.

The chain uses TRBV21-1 and TRBJ2-5; TRBD1 is the table's D call and was not checked against the DNA. TRBV21-1 is flagged as a pseudogene. The CDR3 contains 15 residues. CDR3 loop: CASIKKGGGRETQYF. CDR3 coding DNA: TGTGCCAGCATAAAAAAAGGGGGCGGTAGGGAGACCCAGTACTTC.

V is TRBV12-3 or TRBV12-4 and J is TRBJ2-7; D ambiguous. Trimming took 5 bases from V and 1 from J, leaving 9 bases between them. This CDR3 has 13 amino acids. CDR3 region: CASSRLRSYEQYF. The DNA of the CDR3 is TGTGCCAGCAGTCGACTGAGATCCTACGAGCAGTACTTC.

The chain recombines TRBV6-1 with TRBJ2-3; D not certain. The CDR3 has 16 residues. The germline V gene has CDR1 MNHNS and CDR2 SASEGT. V was cut by 0 bases and J by 3 bases, with 13 bases left in between. The CDR3 sequence is CASSEAVGLGTDTQYF. In nucleotides, the CDR3 is TGTGCCAGCAGTGAAGCTGTGGGCCTTGGGACAGATACGCAGTATTTT.

The chain has TRBV30 and TRBJ1-1; tentatively, D is TRBD1 (6 bases). The CDR3 consists of 13 residues. The V end was cut by 3 bases, the J end by 4 bases, with 12 bases between. Germline CDR1 and CDR2: GTSNPN and SVGIG (reference sequence). For the CDR3, the DNA is TGTGCCTGGAGGGGGCAGGGGACCACTGAAGCTTTCTTT. It codes for CAWRGQGTTEAFF.

J is TRBJ2-5 and V is TRBV11-2; a weak D match, TRBD2 (5 bases). The CDR3 consists of 13 residues. Germline V gives CDR1 SGHAT, CDR2 FQNNGV. The V end lost 5 bases, the J end lost 5 bases, and 12 bases lay between the germline ends. CDR3 coding DNA: TGTGCCAGCAGCGAATTTTGGAGGGAGACCCAGTACTTC. Its protein is CASSEFWRETQYF.

The chain couples TRBV7-2 to TRBJ2-7, with 9 positions matching TRBD2. Trimming removed 5 bases from V and 0 bases from J; junction bases left unmatched: 5. Germline lookup yields CDR1 SGHTA and CDR2 FQGNSA. This CDR3 has 15 residues. CDR3 bases: TGTGCCAGCAGCGGTAGCGGGGGATCCTCCTACGAGCAGTACTTC. Its protein product is CASSGSGGSSYEQYF.

This clone was picked up a small number of times. This chain uses TRBV10-2 with TRBJ2-5; weak D call: TRBD1 (6 bases). The CDR3 covers 15 residues. CDR1 WSHSY and CDR2 SAAADI come from the germline V gene. V dropped 8 bases and J dropped 4 bases, with 20 bases sitting between them. DNA for the CDR3: TGCGCCAGCGAATCTAGAACAGGGTCTGGAGAGACCCAGTACTTC. Its translation: CASESRTGSGETQYF.

This chain joins TRBV29-1 and TRBJ1-4; 8 nucleotides align to TRBD1. This CDR3 has 12 amino acids. CDR1 is SQVTM, CDR2 ANQGSEA, per germline. V was clipped by 4 bases and J by 8 bases; unmatched bases: 3. DNA of the CDR3: TGCAGCGTTGGGACAGGGAAAGAAAAACTGTTTTTT. It is translated as CSVGTGKEKLFF. Combining the CDR3 with reference TRBV29-1 and TRBJ1-4 gives the whole variable domain SAVISQKPSRDICQRGTSLTIQCQVDSQVTMMFWYRQQPGQSLTLIATANQGSEATYESGFVIDKFPISRPNLTFSTLTVSNMSPEDSSIYLCSVGTGKEKLFFGSGTQLSVL.

The rearrangement uses TRBV4-1 and TRBJ1-3; TRBD1 might be the D (6 bases). V gave up 5 bases and J gave up 0 bases, with 14 bases separating them. Germline-derived CDR1 and CDR2 are MGHRA and YSYEKL. The length of the CDR3 is 16 residues. The CDR3 nucleotides read TGCGCCAGCAGCTATTCAGGACAGATCTCTGGAAACACCATATATTTT. This encodes CASSYSGQISGNTIYF.

The chain carries TRBV10-2 and TRBJ2-2; D may be TRBD2 (6 bases). CDR1 and CDR2 (germline): WSHSY, SAAADI. This CDR3 spans 12 amino acids. Trimming took off 4 bases at V and 14 bases at J, with 14 bases between the two ends. CDR3 sequence: CASSGFGGGLFF. The CDR3 DNA reads as TGCGCCAGCAGTGGTTTCGGGGGAGGCCTGTTTTTT.

The rearrangement links TRBV29-1 to TRBJ1-1, with unresolved D. The CDR3 has 13 amino acids. Between the trimmed V and J ends, which lost 4 bases and 4 bases, there was a span of 13 bases. CDR1 and CDR2 from the germline V gene are SQVTM and ANQGSEA. Here the CDR3 reads CSVVIIPGTEAFF. CDR3 nucleotides: TGCAGCGTTGTTATCATTCCGGGCACTGAAGCTTTCTTT.

The rearrangement links TRBV5-1 to TRBJ2-3, with TRBD2 identical over 8 bases. Per germline, CDR1 SGHRS and CDR2 YFSETQ. The ends lost 4 bases at V and 6 bases at J; junction bases unmatched: 10. CDR3 length equals 15 residues. The CDR3 DNA reads TGCGCCAGCAGCACCGACGGGGGGGCATGGGATACGCAGTATTTT. Its translation is CASSTDGGAWDTQYF.

The chain recombines TRBV6-4 with TRBJ1-1; D gene ambiguous. The germline V and J ends were trimmed by 4 bases and 3 bases, with 12 bases remaining between them. Germline-derived CDR1 and CDR2 are MRHNA and SNTAGT. The CDR3 runs 14 residues. CDR3 sequence (DNA): TGTGCCAGCAGTGCCAACATGCGGGACACTGAAGCTTTCTTT. Amino acid sequence: CASSANMRDTEAFF.

This clone appeared many times. Other nucleotide sequences in the sample specify the same CDR3. V and J are TRBV12-3 or TRBV12-4 and TRBJ2-7; 7 bases are shared with TRBD1. CDR3 size: 13 residues. The V segment lost 5 bases and the J segment 3 bases; nucleotides outside the gene matches: 4. CDR3 amino acids: CASSRNRGYEQYF. In DNA form, the CDR3 reads TGTGCCAGCAGTAGGAACAGGGGCTACGAGCAGTACTTC.

As for this clone: Other DNA sequences within the sample encode an identical CDR3. The CDR3: CASSRTGGDYGYTF. CDR3 DNA sequence: TGTGCCAGTAGTCGGACAGGGGGAGACTATGGCTACACCTTC. The chain is built from TRBV19 and TRBJ1-2; 10 nucleotides agree with TRBD1. Trimming removed 5 bases from V and 3 bases from J; junction bases left unmatched: 3. Germline CDR1 and CDR2: LNHDA and SQIVND (reference sequence). This CDR3 has 14 residues. The variable domain in full, with the rest retrieved from reference TRBV19 and TRBJ1-2, is DGGITQSPKYLFRKEGQNVTLSCEQNLNHDAMYWYRQDPGQGLRLIYYSQIVNDFQKGDIAEGYSVSREKKESFPLTVTSAQKNPTAFYLCASSRTGGDYGYTFGSGTRLTVV.

J is TRBJ2-2 and V is TRBV6-5; 9 nucleotides match TRBD2. This CDR3 region has 13 residues. CDR1 and CDR2 (germline): MNHEY, SVGAGI. The trim removed 11 bases at V and 5 bases at J, leaving 6 bases unmatched. The CDR3 bases are TGTGCCGGAGCCACTAGCGGGACCGGGGAGCTGTTTTTT. Its protein is CAGATSGTGELFF.

This chain joins TRBV27 and TRBJ1-2; 9 nucleotides match TRBD1. Germline V gives CDR1 MNHEY, CDR2 SMNVEV (reference sequence). V shed 3 bases and J 6 bases; nucleotides not matched to a gene: 5. This CDR3 has 14 residues. Here the CDR3 reads CASSFQDRGNGYTF. The CDR3 nucleotides are TGTGCCAGCAGTTTCCAGGACAGGGGAAATGGCTACACCTTC.

This chain links TRBV5-1 with TRBJ2-3; 10 positions agree with TRBD2. The CDR3 consists of 16 residues. Per the germline V gene, CDR1 is SGHRS and CDR2 is YFSETQ. Trimming cost V 4 bases and J 2 bases; bases outside gene matches: 7. The CDR3 here is CASSLAAGGLTDTQYF. The DNA of the CDR3 is TGCGCCAGCAGCCTGGCAGCGGGGGGGCTCACAGATACGCAGTATTTT. Looking up the rest from reference TRBV5-1 and TRBJ2-3 gives the full variable domain: KAGVTQTPRYLIKTRGQQVTLSCSPISGHRSVSWYQQTPGQGLQFLFEYFSETQRNKGNFPGRFSGRQFSNSRSEMNVSTLELGDSALYLCASSLAAGGLTDTQYFGPGTRLTVL.

This clone showed up just once. This chain links TRBV6-1 with TRBJ1-3, with D perhaps TRBD1 (5 bases). Germline V gene lookup returns CDR1 MNHNS and CDR2 SASEGT. The V and J ends lost 2 bases and 3 bases respectively, with 14 bases between them. The CDR3 spans 16 residues. CDR3 in amino acids: CASSEHAGLFGNTIYF. CDR3 bases: TGTGCCAGCAGTGAACACGCAGGGTTGTTTGGAAACACCATATATTTT.

The J gene is TRBJ1-2, the V gene TRBV12-3 or TRBV12-4; no clear D gene. The CDR3 loop spans 12 amino acids. V was cut by 5 bases and J by 7 bases, with 11 bases left in between. CDR3 nucleotides: TGTGCCAGCAGTCCCCGGGAAGGTGGCTACACCTTC. It codes for CASSPREGGYTF.

The chain has TRBV5-4 and TRBJ1-1; D is ambiguous. The germline gives CDR1 SGHNT, CDR2 YYREEE (reference sequence). This CDR3 contains 15 residues. V was shortened by 0 bases and J by 0 bases, with 9 bases between the two germline ends. As DNA, the CDR3 is TGTGCCAGCAGCTTGGACCCGGGGATGAACACTGAAGCTTTCTTT. Amino acids: CASSLDPGMNTEAFF.

This chain joins TRBV5-1 and TRBJ2-1; 8 bases line up with TRBD1. With V trimmed by 0 bases and J by 15 bases, 2 bases remained unmatched. This CDR3 region has 11 residues. Germline V gene data show CDR1 as SGHRS and CDR2 as YFSETQ. The CDR3 region is CASSLGQGLFF. The CDR3 bases are TGCGCCAGCAGCTTGGGACAGGGGCTGTTCTTC.

V gene TRBV6-1 combines with J gene TRBJ1-6; D unresolved. This CDR3 has 16 amino acids. Trimming took 4 bases from V and 0 from J, leaving 10 bases between them. Germline V gene sequence: CDR1 MNHNS, CDR2 SASEGT. The CDR3: CASSGEPSSYNSPLHF. The DNA of the CDR3 is TGTGCCAGCAGTGGGGAGCCGAGCTCCTATAATTCACCCCTCCACTTT.

V gene TRBV2 combines with J gene TRBJ2-7; a possible D gene is TRBD1 (5 bases). The V gene lost 5 bases and the J gene lost 0 bases, with 11 bases spanning the gap. The CDR3 sequence is 14 residues long. The germline V gene encodes CDR1 SNHLY and CDR2 FYNNEI. The CDR3 sequence is CASSTDRSSYEQYF. The CDR3, as DNA: TGTGCCAGCAGTACAGACAGATCCTCCTACGAGCAGTACTTC.

This clone occurred a few times. This rearrangement joins TRBV5-1 to TRBJ2-1; 11 nucleotides line up with TRBD2. The CDR3 has 15 amino acids. Trimming took 5 bases from V and 8 from J; bases not matched to a gene: 9. Germline V gene lookup returns CDR1 SGHRS and CDR2 YFSETQ. This CDR3 is CASRPRLAGGYEQFF. The CDR3 nucleotides are TGCGCCAGCAGGCCACGCCTAGCGGGGGGCTATGAGCAGTTCTTC.

As DNA, the CDR3 is TGTGCCATCTACCGGGGGGAGACCCAGTACTTC. Its protein product is CAIYRGETQYF. The rearrangement uses TRBV2 and TRBJ2-5, with D perhaps TRBD2 (6 bases). The CDR3 is 11 residues long. V was cut by 10 bases and J by 5 bases, with 11 bases left in between. Germline CDR1 SNHLY, CDR2 FYNNEI.

The chain joins TRBV9 to TRBJ1-1; D perhaps matches TRBD1 (6 bases). The CDR3 length is 15 residues. V dropped 4 bases and J dropped 6 bases, with 19 bases sitting between them. CDR1 and CDR2 (germline): SGDLS, YYNGEE. CDR3 nucleotides: TGTGCCAGCAGCCCCCAAGGGGGGGGTGGGGCTGAAGCTTTCTTT. Translation: CASSPQGGGGAEAFF.